This section outlines one T cell receptor beta chain sequence together with its context. CDR1 is MNHNY, CDR2 SVGAGI, per germline (reference sequence). The CDR3 consists of 12 residues. V lost 0 bases, J lost 6 bases, and 6 bases lay in between. This entry belongs to a study of blood T cell repertoires in COVID-19. The data were produced by immunoSEQ multiplex PCR, yet TCRdb's version contains in-frame clones alone and is incomplete. Among roughly 170,000 clones, around 80% were seen once, and the ten largest hold over 9.5%. The clonotype originates from a man aged 45-65 years who had recovered from COVID-19. This chain uses TRBV6-6 with TRBJ2-7, with D tentatively TRBD2 (5 bases). Material for sequencing was PBMCs or T cells enriched from blood (not recorded which). CDR3 protein: CASSYSSGEQYF. The CDR3 region has the DNA TGTGCCAGCAGTTACTCGAGCGGCGAGCAGTACTTC.